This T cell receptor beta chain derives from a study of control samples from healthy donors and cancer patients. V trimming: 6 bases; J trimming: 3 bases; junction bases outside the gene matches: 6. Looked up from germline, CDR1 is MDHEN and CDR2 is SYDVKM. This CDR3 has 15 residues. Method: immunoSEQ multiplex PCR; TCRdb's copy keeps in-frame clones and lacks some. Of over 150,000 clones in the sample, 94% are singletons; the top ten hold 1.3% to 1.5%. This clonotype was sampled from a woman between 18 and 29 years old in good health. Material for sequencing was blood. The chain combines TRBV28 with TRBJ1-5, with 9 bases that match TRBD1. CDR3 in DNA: TGTGCCAGCAGGAAGGACAGGGGATACAATCAGCCCCAGCATTTT. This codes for CASRKDRGYNQPQHF.